Listed here are 25 T cell receptor beta chains from one sample, sequenced in a study of technical replicates of blood from several donors. Profiling relied on immunoSEQ multiplex PCR, and the TCRdb table lists in-frame clones only, not all of them. The sample includes 59,000 or so clones, around 93% of them seen just once. The sequencing input was PBMCs. The receptors come from a human donor in good health. Some clones in this sample may be carry-over from other donors' samples.

V is TRBV18 and J is TRBJ1-4; 11 positions agree with TRBD1. There are 15 residues in the CDR3. The J segment lost 13 bases and the V segment lost 3 bases, leaving 10 bases of the junction unmatched. The germline CDR1 and CDR2 sequences are KGHSH and LQKENI. The CDR3 nucleotides are TGTGCCAGCTCACCGTGGACAGGGGGCGACGGGGGACTGTTTTTT. It is translated as CASSPWTGGDGGLFF.

The chain links TRBV18 to TRBJ1-1; possible D gene TRBD1, 5 bases. V gave up 5 bases and J gave up 6 bases, with 13 bases separating them. The CDR3 is 13 amino acids. CDR1 is KGHSH and CDR2 is LQKENI in the germline V gene. CDR3 DNA: TGTGCCAGCTCAACCGGGGGAGCCGCTGAAGCTTTCTTT. It encodes CASSTGGAAEAFF.

The chain recombines TRBV15 with TRBJ2-1; 7 bases are a match to TRBD2. The CDR3 totals 16 residues. V was clipped by 4 bases and J by 0 bases; unmatched bases: 6. Germline loops: CDR1 LNHNV, CDR2 YYDKDF (reference sequence). The DNA of the CDR3 is TGTGCCACCAGCATTGAGCGGGGCAGCTCCTACAATGAGCAGTTCTTC. This sequence encodes CATSIERGSSYNEQFF.

The chain has TRBV27 and TRBJ2-7; D might be TRBD2 (7 bases). This CDR3 spans 13 amino acids. Trimming pared 5 bases from V and 2 bases from J, leaving 10 bases between. Germline values: CDR1 MNHEY, CDR2 SMNVEV (reference sequence). CDR3: CASSPGGPYEQYF. CDR3 DNA: TGTGCCAGCAGTCCCGGGGGGCCCTACGAGCAGTACTTC.

The chain links TRBV6-5 to TRBJ2-7; 11 positions match TRBD2. Germline V gives CDR1 MNHEY, CDR2 SVGAGI. J lost 1 base, V lost 4 bases, and 3 bases had no gene match. This CDR3 contains 15 residues. The CDR3 spells CASSLSSGGSYEQYF. CDR3 nucleotide sequence: TGTGCCAGCAGTTTATCTAGCGGGGGGTCCTACGAGCAGTACTTC.

J is TRBJ2-7 and V is TRBV7-6; 7 nucleotides align to TRBD2. The germline V gene has CDR1 SGHVS and CDR2 FNYEAQ. This CDR3 has 16 amino acids. V lost 1 base and J lost 2; bases outside the gene matches: 8. The DNA for the CDR3 is TGTGCCAGCAGCTTAGGTGGGAGCGGGACCCCCTACGAGCAGTACTTC. Residues: CASSLGGSGTPYEQYF.

The chain uses TRBV5-1 and TRBJ1-2; D possibly corresponds to TRBD1 (6 bases). The CDR3 is 15 residues long. Trimming removed 0 bases at V and 3 bases at J, with 12 bases between. The germline V gene encodes CDR1 SGHRS and CDR2 YFSETQ. The CDR3 loop reads CASSLGRGIDYGYTF. CDR3 DNA sequence: TGCGCCAGCAGCTTGGGAAGGGGGATAGACTATGGCTACACCTTC.

The chain combines TRBV5-5 with TRBJ2-7; TRBD1 agrees at 10 bases. The J segment lost 0 bases and the V segment lost 0 bases, leaving 3 bases of the junction unmatched. Germline lookup yields CDR1 SGHKS and CDR2 YYEKEE (reference sequence). The CDR3 sequence is 16 residues long. CDR3 in DNA: TGTGCCAGCAGCTTGGCAGGACAGGGGGTCTCCTACGAGCAGTACTTC. It codes for CASSLAGQGVSYEQYF.

The rearrangement joins TRBV7-2 to TRBJ2-7; a possible D gene is TRBD1 (6 bases). The V end was cut by 1 base, the J end by 0 bases, with 10 bases between. The germline gives CDR1 SGHTA, CDR2 FQGNSA. The CDR3 totals 15 residues. CDR3 DNA sequence: TGTGCCAGCAGCTTAGAGGCAGGGGACTCCTACGAGCAGTACTTC. Its translation is CASSLEAGDSYEQYF.

The chain combines TRBV4-1 with TRBJ2-5; D is undetermined. Germline-derived CDR1 and CDR2 are MGHRA and YSYEKL. Trimming stripped 5 bases from V and 5 bases from J, with 12 bases between. The CDR3 consists of 13 residues. CDR3 bases: TGCGCCAGCAGCACTCAGGTAACCGAGACCCAGTACTTC. Its protein product is CASSTQVTETQYF.

This chain links TRBV5-1 with TRBJ1-2; 7 bases are shared with TRBD1. CDR1 is SGHRS, CDR2 YFSETQ, per germline. The CDR3 sequence is 12 residues long. V lost 4 bases, J lost 7 bases, and 4 bases stayed unmatched. The CDR3 DNA sequence: TGCGCCAGCAGCGAACCAGGGGGTGGCTACACCTTC. Protein product: CASSEPGGGYTF.

The gene calls are TRBV9 and TRBJ2-7, with D tentatively TRBD2 (7 bases). V lost 4 bases, J lost 2 bases, and 19 bases lay in between. Per germline, CDR1 SGDLS and CDR2 YYNGEE. The CDR3 spans 16 residues. The CDR3 bases are TGTGCCAGCAGCAAGGGGGTAGACGGGAGGACCTACGAGCAGTACTTC. The encoded protein is CASSKGVDGRTYEQYF.

The chain links TRBV7-2 to TRBJ1-1, with TRBD1 matching 8 bases. The germline CDR1 and CDR2 sequences are SGHTA and FQGNSA. V dropped 5 bases and J dropped 4; count of bases not matched to a gene: 6. The CDR3 is 14 amino acids. The CDR3 nucleotides are TGTGCCAGCAGCCCAGGGGGCTCGGTCACTGAAGCTTTCTTT. Amino acids: CASSPGGSVTEAFF.

The genes are TRBV2 and TRBJ1-2; 9 positions agree with TRBD1. This CDR3 comprises 14 residues. Unmatched junction bases numbered 8, after V lost 6 bases and J lost 6 bases. CDR1 is SNHLY and CDR2 is FYNNEI in the germline V gene. The CDR3 here is CASRLDRGLHGYTF. CDR3 in DNA: TGTGCCAGCAGACTGGACAGGGGTTTACATGGCTACACCTTC.

The rearrangement links TRBV29-1 to TRBJ2-5; 11 bases are shared with TRBD2. The CDR3 spans 14 residues. Germline values: CDR1 SQVTM, CDR2 ANQGSEA. The V gene end was trimmed by 4 bases and the J gene end by 4 bases; junction bases not matched to a gene: 5. CDR3 loop: CSVARTSGRETQYF. The CDR3 coding sequence is TGCAGCGTTGCCCGTACTAGCGGGAGAGAGACCCAGTACTTC.

The genes are TRBV19 and TRBJ2-5, with a tentative D call TRBD2 (6 bases). Trimming took 6 bases from V and 5 from J, leaving 19 bases between them. The germline V gene has CDR1 LNHDA and CDR2 SQIVND (reference sequence). There are 15 residues in the CDR3. This CDR3 is CASSPIGGETETQYF. In DNA, the CDR3 is TGTGCCAGTAGCCCCATCGGCGGGGAGACGGAGACCCAGTACTTC.

V usage is TRBV6-5 and J usage is TRBJ2-3, with D uncertain. The V gene's germline CDR1 is MNHEY and CDR2 SVGAGI. The CDR3 contains 14 residues. V was clipped by 5 bases and J by 0 bases, with 9 bases between them. CDR3 nucleotide sequence: TGTGCCAGCAGTCTATATCACAGCACAGATACGCAGTATTTT. Translation: CASSLYHSTDTQYF.

The J gene is TRBJ1-1, the V gene TRBV7-9, with D unresolved. The V end lost 3 bases, the J end lost 3 bases, and 14 bases lay between the germline ends. Germline V gene sequence: CDR1 SEHNR, CDR2 FQNEAQ (reference sequence). This CDR3 is 15 amino acids long. CDR3 sequence (DNA): TGTGCCAGCAGCTTCGGGTTCGAAAGATACACTGAAGCTTTCTTT. Translated, it gives CASSFGFERYTEAFF.

This clone showed up just once. This rearrangement joins TRBV7-9 to TRBJ2-3; 7 bases agree with TRBD2. The CDR3 contains 14 residues. The V gene end was trimmed by 4 bases and the J gene end by 7 bases; junction bases not matched to a gene: 8. The germline V gene has CDR1 SEHNR and CDR2 FQNEAQ (reference sequence). The CDR3 loop reads CASSSTSEAYTQYF. The DNA for the CDR3 is TGTGCCAGCAGCTCCACTAGCGAGGCTTATACGCAGTATTTT.

The chain recombines TRBV2 with TRBJ2-5; the match to TRBD2 covers 9 bases. The CDR3 consists of 15 residues. The germline CDR1 and CDR2 sequences are SNHLY and FYNNEI. V trimming: 6 bases; J trimming: 5 bases; junction bases outside the gene matches: 10. CDR3 DNA sequence: TGTGCCAGCAGACTTGGCGGGGGGGCCGCGGAGACCCAGTACTTC. It encodes CASRLGGGAAETQYF.

The rearrangement joins TRBV6-1 to TRBJ1-5; the D is unclear. The CDR3 length is 16 residues. Germline V gives CDR1 MNHNS, CDR2 SASEGT. Trimming shortened V by 1 base and J by 0 bases, and 10 bases separated the two germline ends. The CDR3 here is CASSEGRLYSNQPQHF. CDR3 bases: TGTGCCAGCAGTGAAGGGAGACTCTATAGCAATCAGCCCCAGCATTTT.

V is TRBV11-1 and J is TRBJ2-1; the match to TRBD1 covers 7 bases. J lost 4 bases, V lost 3 bases, and 9 bases had no gene match. The CDR3 runs to 16 residues. CDR1 is SGHAT and CDR2 is FQDESV in the germline V gene (reference sequence). For the CDR3, the DNA is TGTGCCAGCAGCTTCTCTACCGACAGGGAATACAATGAGCAGTTCTTC. Translation gives CASSFSTDREYNEQFF. Variable domain in full (rest from reference TRBV11-1 and TRBJ2-1): EAEVAQSPRYKITEKSQAVAFWCDPISGHATLYWYRQILGQGPELLVQFQDESVVDDSQLPKDRFSAERLKGVDSTLKIQPAELGDSAMYLCASSFSTDREYNEQFFGPGTRLTVL.

The J gene is TRBJ2-7, the V gene TRBV2; D may be TRBD1 (6 bases). Deletions cut 8 bases from V and 5 bases from J, with 19 bases between. CDR1 and CDR2 (germline): SNHLY, FYNNEI. The CDR3 contains 14 residues. This CDR3 reads CASRLQGTVHEQYF. CDR3 in DNA: TGTGCCAGCCGATTACAGGGAACCGTCCACGAGCAGTACTTC.

The chain employs TRBV5-1 and TRBJ1-2, with 7 bases lining up with TRBD1. The CDR3 spans 14 residues. The V and J ends lost 4 bases and 0 bases, in that order; junction bases with no gene match: 3. The germline V gene encodes CDR1 SGHRS and CDR2 YFSETQ. This CDR3 is CASSTGTANYGYTF. CDR3 in DNA: TGCGCCAGCAGCACTGGGACAGCTAACTATGGCTACACCTTC. Based on the CDR3 plus reference TRBV5-1 and TRBJ1-2, the full variable domain is KAGVTQTPRYLIKTRGQQVTLSCSPISGHRSVSWYQQTPGQGLQFLFEYFSETQRNKGNFPGRFSGRQFSNSRSEMNVSTLELGDSALYLCASSTGTANYGYTFGSGTRLTVV.

V and J are TRBV4-3 and TRBJ2-7, with 7 bases that match TRBD2. Germline V gene lookup returns CDR1 LGHNA and CDR2 YSLEER. J gave up 2 bases and V 1 base, and 5 bases lay outside the gene matches. CDR3 length: 15 residues. The CDR3 sequence: CASSQAHGGTYEQYF. DNA for the CDR3: TGCGCCAGCAGCCAAGCGCACGGGGGGACCTACGAGCAGTACTTC.